The 24 T cell receptor beta chains presented below share a single source sample, sequenced in a study of blood T cell repertoires in COVID-19. TCRdb's table, derived via immunoSEQ multiplex PCR, lists solely in-frame clones and lacks some. This sample has some 250,000 clones, with around four fifths found just once. Sequencing input: peripheral blood. The receptors originated from a man aged 30 to 45 who had recovered from COVID-19.

The V call is TRBV6-4, the J call TRBJ2-3; D is ambiguous. With 0 bases removed from V and 7 bases from J, the gap between germline ends came to 17 bases. Germline CDR1 is MRHNA and CDR2 is SNTAGT. The CDR3 is 16 amino acids. The CDR3 DNA follows: TGTGCCAGCAGTGACTCGGTTTTCGGGTCCCCAAATACGCAGTATTTT. Encoded protein: CASSDSVFGSPNTQYF.

The rearrangement uses TRBV2 and TRBJ2-5; 13 bases line up with TRBD2. The CDR3 is 18 amino acids. Trimming removed 0 bases from V and 6 bases from J; junction bases left unmatched: 10. The germline CDR1 and CDR2 sequences are SNHLY and FYNNEI. The CDR3 nucleotides are TGTGCCAGCAGTGAAGCGGGACTAGCGGGGTTATCCCGGAAGACCCAGTACTTC. Translating gives CASSEAGLAGLSRKTQYF.

The chain recombines TRBV10-3 with TRBJ1-5, with a tentative D call TRBD1 (5 bases). Germline CDR1 ENHRY, CDR2 SYGVKD. This CDR3 spans 14 amino acids. V was trimmed by 10 bases and J by 2 bases, leaving 15 bases between them. CDR3 DNA: TGTGCCACCCAGGGAGGGGTGCGCAATCAGCCCCAGCATTTT. It codes for CATQGGVRNQPQHF.

Here the CDR3 DNA reads TGCGCCAGCAGCCCGACCGGGTGGGGCCACACCTTC. Its protein is CASSPTGWGHTF. The V call is TRBV5-1, the J call TRBJ1-2, with D possibly matching TRBD1 (5 bases). Trimming cost V 4 bases and J 12 bases, with 16 bases left between them. Germline values: CDR1 SGHRS, CDR2 YFSETQ. This CDR3 comprises 12 residues.

The rearrangement joins TRBV7-9 to TRBJ1-1; TRBD1 is a possible D gene (5 bases). Germline lookup yields CDR1 SEHNR and CDR2 FQNEAQ (reference sequence). This CDR3 comprises 15 residues. The V and J ends lost 2 bases and 3 bases respectively, with 13 bases between them. CDR3 amino acids: CASSLYLGADTEAFF. CDR3 nucleotides: TGTGCCAGCAGCTTATATCTAGGGGCGGACACTGAAGCTTTCTTT.

V usage is TRBV6-5 and J usage is TRBJ2-7; D remains unclear. The germline V and J ends were trimmed by 5 bases and 3 bases, with 11 bases remaining between them. The CDR3 spans 13 residues. Germline-derived CDR1 and CDR2 are MNHEY and SVGAGI. CDR3 amino acids: CASSIRTFYEQYF. The CDR3 DNA is TGTGCCAGCAGTATTAGAACTTTCTACGAGCAGTACTTC.

The V call is TRBV20-1, the J call TRBJ2-7, with D perhaps matching TRBD1 (6 bases). The CDR3 has 12 amino acids. V lost 3 bases to trimming and J lost 3 bases, with 9 bases between them. CDR1 and CDR2 from the germline V gene are DFQATT and SNEGSKA (reference sequence). CDR3 bases: TGCAGTGCTAGTCCGGGACACTACGAGCAGTACGTC. This gives the protein CSASPGHYEQYV.

The rearrangement links TRBV10-1 to TRBJ2-3, with 7 bases that match TRBD2. V shed 3 bases, J shed 4 bases, and the junction held 7 bases outside the gene matches. Germline V gene sequence: CDR1 WNHNN, CDR2 SYGVQD (reference sequence). The CDR3 runs to 15 residues. CDR3 amino acids: CASSDGGTRADTQYF. The CDR3 DNA is TGCGCCAGCAGTGACGGGGGGACGAGGGCAGATACGCAGTATTTT.

The CDR3 DNA reads as TGTGCCAGCAGTGAACAAAGCGGGGGGGCCTACAATGAGCAGTTCTTC. Translated: CASSEQSGGAYNEQFF. The rearrangement joins TRBV6-1 to TRBJ2-1, with 10 bases matching TRBD2. The CDR3 loop spans 16 amino acids. Losses at the gene ends were 2 bases for V and 2 bases for J; bases not matched to a gene: 3. CDR1 is MNHNS and CDR2 is SASEGT in the germline V gene.

CDR3 sequence (DNA): TGCGCCAGCAGCTTGGAAGTCGGGGCTGAAGCTTTCTTT. This gives the protein CASSLEVGAEAFF. The rearrangement links TRBV5-1 to TRBJ1-1; D is undetermined. V was clipped by 0 bases and J by 6 bases, with 9 bases between them. CDR3 length: 13 residues. CDR1 and CDR2 from the germline V gene are SGHRS and YFSETQ.

This sequence joins TRBV9 and TRBJ2-3; TRBD2 matches 10 bases. Germline V gene lookup returns CDR1 SGDLS and CDR2 YYNGEE. The CDR3 runs 16 residues. The junction had 6 bases not matched to a gene; V was cut back by 0 bases and J by 5 bases. Here the CDR3 DNA reads TGTGCCAGCAGCGTAGAGGGAGCGGGGGGGCTAGATACGCAGTATTTT. Encoded protein: CASSVEGAGGLDTQYF.

The chain uses TRBV18 and TRBJ2-5; the D is unclear. V lost 4 bases, J lost 5 bases, and 11 bases lay in between. The length of the CDR3 is 13 residues. Germline CDR1 reads KGHSH; CDR2 reads LQKENI. CDR3 DNA: TGTGCCAGCTCACTCTCCTTCGGGGAGACCCAGTACTTC. Its protein is CASSLSFGETQYF.

The rearrangement uses TRBV5-4 and TRBJ1-4, with 8 bases that match TRBD1. The CDR3 runs to 16 residues. Germline CDR1 SGHNT, CDR2 YYREEE (reference sequence). V shed 1 base, J shed 3 bases, and the junction held 5 bases outside the gene matches. This CDR3 is CASSLQGAGANEKLFF. For the CDR3, the DNA is TGTGCCAGCAGCTTGCAGGGGGCCGGGGCTAATGAAAAACTGTTTTTT.

The chain joins TRBV7-8 to TRBJ2-7; maybe TRBD2 (5 bases). Germline loops: CDR1 SGHVS, CDR2 FQNEAQ. Between the trimmed V and J ends, which lost 1 base and 2 bases, there was a span of 12 bases. The CDR3 covers 15 residues. The CDR3 DNA reads as TGTGCCAGCAGCTTAGGCGCTACTAGAGCCTACGAGCAGTACTTC. Encoded protein: CASSLGATRAYEQYF.

V is TRBV5-5 and J is TRBJ2-5, with 9 bases lining up with TRBD1. CDR1 is SGHKS, CDR2 YYEKEE, per germline (reference sequence). Trimming cost V 4 bases and J 5 bases; bases outside gene matches: 3. CDR3 length: 13 amino acids. CDR3: CASSPDRGETQYF. The CDR3 DNA sequence: TGTGCCAGCAGCCCTGACAGGGGGGAGACCCAGTACTTC.

This clone was detected once. This chain uses TRBV2 with TRBJ2-7; the match to TRBD2 covers 12 bases. Germline CDR1 SNHLY, CDR2 FYNNEI. The CDR3 has 15 amino acids. V was pared by 4 bases and J by 3 bases, with 4 bases of the junction left unmatched. The CDR3 region is CASSGGLAGYYEQYV. The CDR3, as DNA: TGTGCCAGCAGTGGGGGACTAGCGGGTTACTACGAGCAGTACGTC.

The chain is built from TRBV7-8 and TRBJ2-2, with TRBD1 matching 7 bases. The CDR3 spans 15 residues. V trimming: 5 bases; J trimming: 4 bases; junction bases outside the gene matches: 7. CDR1 is SGHVS and CDR2 is FQNEAQ in the germline V gene. The DNA for the CDR3 is TGTGCCAGCAGCCACCGACAGGGCTCCACCGGGGAGCTGTTTTTT. Translating it yields CASSHRQGSTGELFF. The full variable domain, completed using reference TRBV7-8 and TRBJ2-2, is GAGVSQSPRYKVAKRGQDVALRCDPISGHVSLFWYQQALGQGPEFLTYFQNEAQLDKSGLPSDRFFAERPEGSVSTLKIQRTQQEDSAVYLCASSHRQGSTGELFFGEGSRLTVL.

V is TRBV5-1 and J is TRBJ1-1; 7 nucleotides agree with TRBD1. The CDR3 sequence is 12 residues long. Trimming removed 6 bases from V and 4 bases from J; junction bases left unmatched: 3. Germline-derived CDR1 and CDR2 are SGHRS and YFSETQ. The CDR3 DNA follows: TGCGCCAGCAACAACAGGGGCACTGAAGCTTTCTTT. It is translated as CASNNRGTEAFF.

This clone was found many times. This chain uses TRBV6-6 with TRBJ2-3, with 9 bases that match TRBD2. Germline CDR1 and CDR2: MNHNY and SVGAGI (reference sequence). This CDR3 is built from 16 residues. J lost 6 bases, V lost 0 bases, and 7 bases had no gene match. CDR3 DNA sequence: TGTGCCAGCAGTTACTCTGGCGGGGGGGCATCCGATACGCAGTATTTT. This codes for CASSYSGGGASDTQYF.

V usage is TRBV28 and J usage is TRBJ2-7; tentatively, D is TRBD2 (5 bases). The CDR3 totals 16 residues. The V gene lost 4 bases and the J gene lost 3 bases, with 19 bases spanning the gap. CDR1 MDHEN and CDR2 SYDVKM come from the germline V gene. The DNA of the CDR3 is TGTGCCAGCAGTTCCCGACTACACAGCGCCAACTACGAGCAGTACGTC. Translation gives CASSSRLHSANYEQYV.

The gene calls are TRBV5-4 and TRBJ1-2; D call uncertain. In germline, CDR1 is SGHNT, CDR2 YYREEE (reference sequence). V was trimmed by 1 base and J by 4 bases, leaving 8 bases between them. The CDR3 consists of 13 residues. CDR3 sequence reads: CASSLYSTYGYTF. In DNA form, the CDR3 reads TGTGCCAGCAGCTTGTACAGCACCTATGGCTACACCTTC.

V usage is TRBV12-3 or TRBV12-4 and J usage is TRBJ2-7; the D gene is possibly TRBD2 (5 bases). The CDR3 loop spans 13 amino acids. Trimming removed 5 bases at V and 2 bases at J, with 10 bases between. The CDR3 nucleotides read TGTGCCAGCAGTCCTCCGGGAACCTACGAGCAGTACTTC. Residues: CASSPPGTYEQYF.

V gene TRBV10-3 combines with J gene TRBJ2-3, with 9 bases lining up with TRBD1. CDR1 ENHRY and CDR2 SYGVKD come from the germline V gene. This CDR3 has 13 amino acids. With V trimmed by 8 bases and J by 5 bases, 5 bases remained unmatched. In nucleotides, the CDR3 is TGTGCCATCGCACAGGGGGCCATAGATACGCAGTATTTT. Translating gives CAIAQGAIDTQYF.

V usage is TRBV4-2 and J usage is TRBJ1-1; D is ambiguous. The CDR3 consists of 16 residues. With 0 bases removed from V and 3 bases from J, the gap between germline ends came to 14 bases. CDR1 and CDR2 from the germline V gene are LGHNA and YNFKEQ. CDR3 sequence: CASSQEWHPGDTEAFF. DNA of the CDR3: TGTGCCAGCAGCCAAGAATGGCACCCCGGGGACACTGAAGCTTTCTTT.